This entry is about one T cell receptor beta chain. This clone was seen a handful of times. The antigen it binds to is not known. No per-base quality is available; no much larger clone lies one base away. Enrolling through a virtual design, the prospective study's participants ranged in age from roughly 18 to 95 years and lived across roughly 24 United States geographic areas. To assign participants to cohorts, the prospective study relied on clinical history that participants themselves reported in a screening survey and a study questionnaire. In the prospective study, whole blood, serum and a nasopharyngeal or oropharyngeal swab were collected from each participant by mobile phlebotomists. Additional blood draws and questionnaires over an approximately 2-month period could optionally be provided by prospective study participants. Before DNA extraction, blood samples from the prospective study were shipped at room temperature or frozen.

Trimming removed 1 base from V and 7 bases from J; the gene matches leave 11 bases unexplained. The germline V gene encodes CDR1 SGHDN and CDR2 FVKESK. From cysteine to phenylalanine, the CDR3 is 16 amino acids long. Just the 48-base CDR3 DNA is kept, in frame starting at base 1. This sample stems from a study of blood T cell repertoires in COVID-19 (dated by TCRdb to about 2020). Broadly, across the study: Samples covering the acute and convalescent phases of COVID-19 were provided by collaborators in the United States, Italy and Spain. The material from the prospective study consisted of cDNA or gDNA derived from T cells, B-cell-depleted T cells, or PBMCs. The dataset comprised deeply sampled blood TCRbeta repertoires from subjects exposed to, actively infected with, or recovered from COVID-19. A freely available public database, intended as a resource for researchers studying the immune response to SARS-CoV-2, is where the repertoires were released. Samples were obtained from the ongoing ImmuneRACE study (first 160 participants) and from approximately 1,200 subjects provided by 6 global collaborators. The sample metadata nearly always contained a de-identified subject ID, COVID-19 status, age in years and sex. Where available, HLA class I and class II types were taken from metadata supplied by the sample provider and were not determined by assay-based typing. The paper as a whole reports these results and caveats: Clinical and demographic metadata were provided uncurated, with the amount varying by source and participant.

The immunoSEQ Assay, a bias-controlled multiplex PCR, was used to amplify TCRbeta CDR3 regions from genomic DNA. In the source study's methods: Within the assay, amplification of reference gene primers was used to estimate how many nucleated cells each sample contained. To quantify the absolute abundance of each unique TCRbeta CDR3 rearrangement, sequence reads were collapsed and filtered. For each sample, productive Simpson clonality was calculated by taking the square root of Simpson's diversity index across productive rearrangements. TCRdb provides this immuneACCESS table in a form limited to in-frame rearrangements. Some clones are lacking; in checked studies, under half of them reflect an unresolved V gene, and why the rest are absent is not known. V and J calls plus clone size are reproduced from that table; the DNA served to infer D and trimming. Across this sample there are around 220,000 clones, with around 84% seen only once. Of the sample, around 7% is held by the ten largest clones.

The rearranged chain carries TRBV14 and TRBJ2-7; 9 central nucleotides agree with TRBD2. This TCR was sampled from a woman aged 40 to 50 with acute COVID-19. Sequences were obtained from PBMCs or T cells enriched from blood (not recorded which). The CDR3 protein: CASSQGWLAGTNEQYF. The nucleotides read TGTGCCAGCAGCCAAGGTTGGCTAGCGGGAACGAATGAGCAGTACTTC.